This TCR beta chain was profiled in a study of CD8 T cells in ankylosing spondylitis. TCRdb called the 5' RACE reads again in MiXCR, with one record for every CDR3 protein. The data show 200,000 to 300,000 distinct CDR3 sequences, with 20% to 30% seen just once and roughly 0.6% held by the top ten. The V gene end was trimmed by 4 bases and the J gene end by 4 bases; junction bases not matched to a gene: 5. From germline, CDR1 is MNHEY and CDR2 SVGAGI. The CDR3 extends over 15 amino acids. Study-level results: A motif in TCR beta, a set of 8 or 9 highly homologous variants, appeared characteristic of ankylosing spondylitis blood.

This clonotype was observed at least ten times. Its specificity is unknown. The sample comprised blood, either unsorted or a sorted T cell fraction (not recorded which). The rearrangement joins TRBV6-5 to TRBJ2-7; 12 nucleotides align to TRBD2. The clonotype comes from a male donor with ankylosing spondylitis or in good health (not recorded which). The CDR3 DNA sequence: TGTGCCAGCAGTTCTCTAGCGGGGGGGCAGTACGAGCAGTACTTC. It specifies CASSSLAGGQYEQYF.